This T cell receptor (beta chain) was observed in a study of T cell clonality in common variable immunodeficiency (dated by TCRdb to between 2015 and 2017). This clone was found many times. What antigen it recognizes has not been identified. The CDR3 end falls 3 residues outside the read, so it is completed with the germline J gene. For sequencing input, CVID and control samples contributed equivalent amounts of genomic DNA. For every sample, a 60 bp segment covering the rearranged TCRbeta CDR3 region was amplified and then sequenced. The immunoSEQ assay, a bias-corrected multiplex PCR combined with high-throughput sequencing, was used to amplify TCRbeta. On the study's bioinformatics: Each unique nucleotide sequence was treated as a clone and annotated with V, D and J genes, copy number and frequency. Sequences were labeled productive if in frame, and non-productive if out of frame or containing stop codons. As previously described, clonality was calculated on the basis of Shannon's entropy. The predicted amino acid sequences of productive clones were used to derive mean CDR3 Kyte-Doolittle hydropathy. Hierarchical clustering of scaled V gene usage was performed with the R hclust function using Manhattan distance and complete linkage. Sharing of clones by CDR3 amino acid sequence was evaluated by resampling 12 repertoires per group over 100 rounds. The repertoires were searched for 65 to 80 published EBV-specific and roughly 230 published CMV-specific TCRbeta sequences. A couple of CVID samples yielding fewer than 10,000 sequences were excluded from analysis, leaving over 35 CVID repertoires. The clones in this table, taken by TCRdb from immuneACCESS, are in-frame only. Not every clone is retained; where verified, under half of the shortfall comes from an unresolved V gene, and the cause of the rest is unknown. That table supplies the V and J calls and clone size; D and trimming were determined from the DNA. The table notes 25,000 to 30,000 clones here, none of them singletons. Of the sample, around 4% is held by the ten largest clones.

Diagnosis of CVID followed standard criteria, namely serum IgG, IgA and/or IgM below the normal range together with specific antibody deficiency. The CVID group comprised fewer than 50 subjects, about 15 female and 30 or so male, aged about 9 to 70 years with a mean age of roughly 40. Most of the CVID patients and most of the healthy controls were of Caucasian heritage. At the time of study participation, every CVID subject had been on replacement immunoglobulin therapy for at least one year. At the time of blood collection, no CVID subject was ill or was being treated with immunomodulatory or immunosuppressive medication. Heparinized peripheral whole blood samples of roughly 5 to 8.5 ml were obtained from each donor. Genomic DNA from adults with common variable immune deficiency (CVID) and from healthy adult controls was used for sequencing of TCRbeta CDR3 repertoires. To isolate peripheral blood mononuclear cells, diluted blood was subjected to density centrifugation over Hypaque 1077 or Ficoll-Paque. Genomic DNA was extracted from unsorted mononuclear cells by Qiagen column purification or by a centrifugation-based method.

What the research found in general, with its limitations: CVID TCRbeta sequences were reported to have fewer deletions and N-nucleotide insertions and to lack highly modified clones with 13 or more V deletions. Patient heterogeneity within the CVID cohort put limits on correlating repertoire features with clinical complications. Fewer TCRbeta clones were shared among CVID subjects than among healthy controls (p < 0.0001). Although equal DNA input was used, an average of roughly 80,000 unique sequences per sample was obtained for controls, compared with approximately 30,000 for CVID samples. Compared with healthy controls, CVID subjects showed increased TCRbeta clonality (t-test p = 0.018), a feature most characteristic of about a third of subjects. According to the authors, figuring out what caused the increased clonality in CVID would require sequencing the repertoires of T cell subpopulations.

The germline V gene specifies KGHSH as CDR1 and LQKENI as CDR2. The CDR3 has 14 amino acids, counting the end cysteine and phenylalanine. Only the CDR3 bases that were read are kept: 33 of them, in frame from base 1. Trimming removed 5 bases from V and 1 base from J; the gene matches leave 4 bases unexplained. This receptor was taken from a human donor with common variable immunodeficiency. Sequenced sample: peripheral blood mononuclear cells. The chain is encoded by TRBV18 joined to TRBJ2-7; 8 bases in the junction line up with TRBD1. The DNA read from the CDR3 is TGTGCCAGCTCATCCCGGGACAGGTCCTACGAG. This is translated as CASSSRDRSYE. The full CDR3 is CASSSRDRSYEQYF.